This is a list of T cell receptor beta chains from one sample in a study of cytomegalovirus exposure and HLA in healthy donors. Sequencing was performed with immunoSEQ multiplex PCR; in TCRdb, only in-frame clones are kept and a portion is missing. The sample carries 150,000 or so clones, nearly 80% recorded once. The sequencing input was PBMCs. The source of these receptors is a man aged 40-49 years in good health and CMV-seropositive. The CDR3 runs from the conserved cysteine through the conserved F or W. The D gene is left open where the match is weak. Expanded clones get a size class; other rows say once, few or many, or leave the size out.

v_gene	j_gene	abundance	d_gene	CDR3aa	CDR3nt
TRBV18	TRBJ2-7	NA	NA	CASSPTSSYEQYF	TGTGCCAGCTCACCAACAAGCTCCTACGAGCAGTACTTC
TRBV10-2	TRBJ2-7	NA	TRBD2	CASRPAGGPGEQYF	TGCGCCAGCAGGCCAGCGGGAGGGCCGGGGGAGCAGTACTTC
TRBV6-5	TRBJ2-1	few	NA	CASSRQAYSYNEQFF	TGTGCCAGCAGCCGACAGGCATACTCCTACAATGAGCAGTTCTTC
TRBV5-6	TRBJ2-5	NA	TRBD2	CASRSSFLAGALKETQYF	TGTGCCAGCAGGTCCTCTTTTCTAGCGGGAGCCCTTAAAGAGACCCAGTACTTC
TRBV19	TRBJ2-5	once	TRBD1	CASSIGTGTQETQYF	TGTGCCAGTAGTATTGGGACAGGAACCCAAGAGACCCAGTACTTC
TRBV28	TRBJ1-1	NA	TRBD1	CLTGGRGTEAFF	TGTCTTACAGGGGGCCGGGGGACTGAAGCTTTCTTT
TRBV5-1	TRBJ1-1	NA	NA	CASSLLTGMSETEAFF	TGCGCCAGCAGCTTATTAACAGGGATGAGCGAGACTGAAGCTTTCTTT
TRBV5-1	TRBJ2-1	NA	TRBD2	CASSLGLAGYNEQFF	TGCGCCAGCAGCTTGGGGCTAGCGGGGTACAATGAGCAGTTCTTC
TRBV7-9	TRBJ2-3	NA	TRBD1	CASSRQGQSTDTQYF	TGTGCCAGCAGTAGACAGGGTCAAAGCACAGATACGCAGTATTTT
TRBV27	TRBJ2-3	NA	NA	CASRMGGRADTQYF	TGTGCCAGCAGAATGGGGGGGCGTGCAGATACGCAGTATTTT
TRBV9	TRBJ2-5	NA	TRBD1	CASSVTTTGFGETQYF	TGTGCCAGCAGCGTTACTACGACAGGGTTCGGGGAGACCCAGTACTTC
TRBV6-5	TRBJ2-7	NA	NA	CASMTISSYEQYF	TGTGCCAGCATGACTATCAGCTCCTACGAGCAGTACTTC
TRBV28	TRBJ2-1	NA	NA	CASSLQRKIPNEQFF	TGTGCCAGCAGTCTTCAGCGGAAGATCCCGAATGAGCAGTTCTTC
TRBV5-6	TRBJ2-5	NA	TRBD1	CASSFLGQGSQETQYF	TGTGCCAGCAGCTTCCTCGGACAGGGATCTCAAGAGACCCAGTACTTC
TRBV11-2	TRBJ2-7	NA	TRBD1	CASSLAAGQVSYEQYF	TGTGCCAGCAGCTTAGCTGCTGGACAGGTCTCCTACGAGCAGTACTTC
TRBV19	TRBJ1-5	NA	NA	CASSISSGARGSQPQHF	TGTGCCAGTAGTATCTCTTCGGGCGCTCGGGGAAGTCAGCCCCAGCATTTT
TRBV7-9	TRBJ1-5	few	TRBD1	CASSSTGGDQPQHF	TGTGCCAGCAGCTCGACAGGGGGGGATCAGCCCCAGCATTTT
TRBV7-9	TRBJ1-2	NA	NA	CASSPGAVSGRDNGYTF	TGTGCCAGCAGCCCCGGGGCAGTTTCGGGGAGGGACAATGGCTACACCTTC
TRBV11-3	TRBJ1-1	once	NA	CASSPRGNTGAFF	TGTGCCAGCAGCCCGCGGGGAAACACTGGAGCTTTCTTT
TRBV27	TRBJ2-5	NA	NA	CASSFQARPQETQYF	TGTGCCAGCAGTTTTCAGGCGCGACCCCAAGAGACCCAGTACTTC
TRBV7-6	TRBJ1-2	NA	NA	CASRKTPLTGYGYTF	TGTGCCAGCAGAAAAACCCCCCTAACCGGCTATGGCTACACCTTC
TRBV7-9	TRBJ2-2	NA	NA	CASPEGTTNTGELFF	TGTGCCAGCCCTGAGGGGACAACGAACACCGGGGAGCTGTTTTTT
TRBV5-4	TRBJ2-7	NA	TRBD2	CASSPRASGSYEQYF	TGTGCCAGCAGCCCTCGGGCTAGCGGCTCCTACGAGCAGTACTTC
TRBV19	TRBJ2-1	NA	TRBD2	CASSMSPLAGGRNEQFF	TGTGCCAGTAGTATGTCCCCGCTAGCGGGAGGTAGAAATGAGCAGTTCTTC
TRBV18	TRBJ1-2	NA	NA	CASSPQVERGTNYGYTF	TGTGCCAGCTCCCCACAGGTCGAAAGGGGAACTAACTATGGCTACACCTTC
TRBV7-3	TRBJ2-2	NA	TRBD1	CASSPTDRGTGELFF	TGTGCCAGCAGCCCCACGGACAGGGGGACCGGGGAGCTGTTTTTT